The entry that follows covers one T cell receptor beta chain sequence. Its antigen is still unknown. Genomic DNA acted as the template from which TCR beta VDJ combination and CDR3 sequence profiling were carried out. A single record per CDR3 protein comes from TCRdb applying MiXCR to the reads. The sample has approximately 200,000 distinct CDR3 sequences, around three fifths seen once. This entry belongs to a study of CD8+CD57+ T cells in acquired aplastic anemia. The study's findings and limits: Both patients and controls carried the same twenty-nine CD8+ CDR3 sequences. Controls did not differ significantly from patients in CD8+ Simpson's diversity.

Germline V gene sequence: CDR1 DFQATT, CDR2 SNEGSKA (reference sequence). The V end lost 5 bases, the J end lost 4 bases, and 13 bases lay between the germline ends. CDR3 length: 13 amino acids. V is TRBV20-1 and J is TRBJ2-3, with D maybe TRBD1 (6 bases). The specimen sequenced was sorted CD4+, CD8+, or CD8+CD57+ T cells (not recorded which) from PBMCs. This TCR was sampled from a human donor with severe aplastic anemia or a healthy control (not recorded which). CDR3 in DNA: TGCAGTGCTCCCAGGGGAAGCGCAGATACGCAGTATTTT. Translating gives CSAPRGSADTQYF.